This TCR beta chain emerged from a study of T cells in Graves' hyperthyroidism and ophthalmopathy. General observations from the study: Within blood appeared most thyroid clonotypes that had expanded above 0.001.

This clonotype has a handful of counts. Its specificity is not known. What was amplified from RNA transcripts were TCR beta CDR3 regions. HTBI primers drove first-round RT-PCR of the TCR CDR3. TCRdb used MiXCR to reprocess the multiplex PCR reads, holding one entry per CDR3 protein. The data contain some 690,000 distinct CDR3 sequences, around 15% of them singletons. Aged 18 to 65, the patients had hyperthyroidism that was newly diagnosed and had lasted under 2 months. Reasons for excluding patients were uncontrolled infection, other autoimmune disease, pregnancy or lactation. The germline V gene has CDR1 WNHNN and CDR2 SYGVQD (reference sequence). The V segment lost 5 bases and the J segment 3 bases; nucleotides outside the gene matches: 6. The CDR3 has 14 residues.

The chain recombines TRBV10-1 with TRBJ1-1, with TRBD1 matching 7 bases. Input material: blood. This TCR derives from a man aged 50-59 years with Graves' hyperthyroidism. The CDR3 loop reads CASSPTGVDTEAFF. Here the CDR3 DNA reads TGCGCCAGCAGTCCTACAGGGGTGGACACTGAAGCTTTCTTT.